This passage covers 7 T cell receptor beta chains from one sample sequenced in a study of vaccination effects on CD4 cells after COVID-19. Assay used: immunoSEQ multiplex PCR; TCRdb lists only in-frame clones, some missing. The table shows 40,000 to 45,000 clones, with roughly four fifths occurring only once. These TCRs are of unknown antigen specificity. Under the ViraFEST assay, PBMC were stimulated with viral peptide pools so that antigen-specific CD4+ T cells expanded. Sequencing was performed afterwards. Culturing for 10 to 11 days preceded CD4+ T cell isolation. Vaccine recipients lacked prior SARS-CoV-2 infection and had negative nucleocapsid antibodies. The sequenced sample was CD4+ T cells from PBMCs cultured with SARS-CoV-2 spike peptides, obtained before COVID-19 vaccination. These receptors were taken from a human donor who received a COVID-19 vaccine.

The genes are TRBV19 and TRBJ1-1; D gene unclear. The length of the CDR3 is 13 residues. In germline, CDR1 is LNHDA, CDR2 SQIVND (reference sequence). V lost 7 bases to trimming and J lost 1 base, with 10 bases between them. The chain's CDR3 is CASTGRRNTEAFF. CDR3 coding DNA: TGTGCCAGTACCGGTCGGAGGAACACTGAAGCTTTCTTT.

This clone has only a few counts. The CDR3 loop reads CASRTDRAQHF. Here the CDR3 DNA reads TGTGCCAGCAGGACCGACAGGGCCCAGCATTTT. V gene TRBV12-3 or TRBV12-4 combines with J gene TRBJ1-5; the match to TRBD1 covers 7 bases. V shed 6 bases, J shed 11 bases, and the junction held 4 bases outside the gene matches. The CDR3 is made up of 11 amino acids.

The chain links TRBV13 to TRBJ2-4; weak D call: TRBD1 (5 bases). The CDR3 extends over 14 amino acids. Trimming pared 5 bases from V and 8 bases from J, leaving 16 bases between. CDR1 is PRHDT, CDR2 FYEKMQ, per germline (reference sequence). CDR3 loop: CASSLRVLEDIQYF. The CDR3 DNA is TGTGCCAGCAGCCTCAGGGTTCTGGAAGACATTCAGTACTTC.

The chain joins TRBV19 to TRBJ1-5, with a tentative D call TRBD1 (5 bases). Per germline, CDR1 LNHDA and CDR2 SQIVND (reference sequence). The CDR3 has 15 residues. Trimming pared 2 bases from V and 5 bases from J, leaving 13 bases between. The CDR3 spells CASSIPGTTDQPQHF. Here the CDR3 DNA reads TGTGCCAGTAGTATACCAGGGACGACGGATCAGCCCCAGCATTTT.

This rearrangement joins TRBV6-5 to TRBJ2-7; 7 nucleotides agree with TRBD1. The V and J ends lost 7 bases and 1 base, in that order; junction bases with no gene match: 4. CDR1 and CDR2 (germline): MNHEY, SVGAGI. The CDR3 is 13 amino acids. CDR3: CASKRQGSYEQYV. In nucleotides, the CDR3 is TGTGCCAGCAAAAGACAGGGTTCCTACGAGCAGTACGTC.

CDR3 loop: CATSSRPGLAWGFYEQYV. The CDR3 coding sequence is TGTGCCACCAGCAGTAGGCCGGGACTAGCATGGGGATTCTACGAGCAGTACGTC. The chain employs TRBV15 and TRBJ2-7; 9 positions match TRBD2. This CDR3 is 18 amino acids long. Trimming removed 3 bases from V and 3 bases from J; junction bases left unmatched: 15. Germline-derived CDR1 and CDR2 are LNHNV and YYDKDF (reference sequence).

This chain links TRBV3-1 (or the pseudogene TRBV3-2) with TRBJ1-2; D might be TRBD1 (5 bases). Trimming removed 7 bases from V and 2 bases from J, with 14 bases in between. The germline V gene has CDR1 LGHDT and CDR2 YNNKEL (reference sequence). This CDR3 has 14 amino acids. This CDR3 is CASTTNRDNYGYTF. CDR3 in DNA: TGTGCCAGCACCACTAACCGGGACAACTATGGCTACACCTTC.